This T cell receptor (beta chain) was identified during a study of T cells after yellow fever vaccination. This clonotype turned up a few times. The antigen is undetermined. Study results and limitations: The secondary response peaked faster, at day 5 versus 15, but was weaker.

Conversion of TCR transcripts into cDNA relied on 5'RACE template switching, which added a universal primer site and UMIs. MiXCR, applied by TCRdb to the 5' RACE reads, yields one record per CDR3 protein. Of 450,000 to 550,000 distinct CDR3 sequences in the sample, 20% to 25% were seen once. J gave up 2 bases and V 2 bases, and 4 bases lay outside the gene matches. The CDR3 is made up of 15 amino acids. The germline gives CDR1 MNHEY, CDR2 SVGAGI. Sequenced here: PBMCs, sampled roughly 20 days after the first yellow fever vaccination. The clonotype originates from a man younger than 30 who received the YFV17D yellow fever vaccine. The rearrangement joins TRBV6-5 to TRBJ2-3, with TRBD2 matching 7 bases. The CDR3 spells CASSYKRGATDTQYF. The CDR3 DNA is TGTGCCAGCAGTTACAAGCGGGGCGCCACAGATACGCAGTATTTT.